These 27 T cell receptor beta chains were sequenced from one sample in a study of cytomegalovirus exposure and HLA in healthy donors. 13 Jbeta primers and 60 Vbeta primers were used for the PCR. Using immunoSEQ multiplex PCR, the repertoire was profiled, and TCRdb retains in-frame clones only, with some absent. The sample comprises some 130,000 clones, 76% of which are singletons, and approximately 3.4% rests with the top ten. Sequencing input: PBMCs. The origin of the receptors is a man aged 35 to 55 in good health and CMV-seronegative.

As to this clone: The sample carries other DNA sequences with the same CDR3. V is TRBV15 and J is TRBJ1-5; possible D gene TRBD1, 6 bases. The CDR3 is 14 amino acids. From germline, CDR1 is LNHNV and CDR2 YYDKDF (reference sequence). The V end lost 0 bases, the J end lost 4 bases, and 7 bases lay between the germline ends. The CDR3 reads CATSRDRGNQPQHF. CDR3 in DNA: TGTGCCACCAGCAGAGACAGGGGAAATCAGCCCCAGCATTTT.

On this clone itself: The same CDR3 also results from other DNA sequences found in this sample. This chain uses TRBV20-1 with TRBJ2-5; D ambiguous. Trimming removed 0 bases from V and 5 bases from J, with 4 bases in between. The CDR3 runs 11 residues. Germline CDR1 reads DFQATT; CDR2 reads SNEGSKA (reference sequence). This CDR3 reads CSARDRETQYF. CDR3 DNA sequence: TGCAGTGCTAGAGATCGGGAGACCCAGTACTTC.

The rearrangement joins TRBV6-4 to TRBJ1-4, with D possibly matching TRBD1 (6 bases). The CDR3 length is 15 residues. In germline, CDR1 is MRHNA, CDR2 SNTAGT. V was clipped by 4 bases and J by 7 bases, with 16 bases between them. The CDR3 DNA sequence: TGTGCCAGCAGTGGCCCCCAGGGGCTTTTTGAAAAACTGTTTTTT. Protein: CASSGPQGLFEKLFF.

The chain is built from TRBV19 and TRBJ1-4, with D unclear. CDR3 length: 16 amino acids. V was cut by 4 bases and J by 5 bases, with 17 bases left in between. The V gene's germline CDR1 is LNHDA and CDR2 SQIVND (reference sequence). CDR3 sequence reads: CASSTDAGILNEKLFF. DNA for the CDR3: TGTGCCAGTAGTACTGATGCGGGGATCTTAAATGAAAAACTGTTTTTT.

This clone was counted a single time. The V and J genes are TRBV7-6 and TRBJ2-7; TRBD2 agrees at 8 bases. Germline V gene lookup returns CDR1 SGHVS and CDR2 FNYEAQ. J lost 2 bases, V lost 2 bases, and 5 bases had no gene match. This CDR3 is built from 15 residues. The CDR3 sequence is CASSLFSGGTYEQYF. The CDR3 DNA reads as TGTGCCAGCAGCTTATTTTCGGGGGGGACCTACGAGCAGTACTTC.

CDR3 DNA: TGTGCCAGCAGCTTAGGGACAGATGGTCAGCCCCAGCATTTT. This encodes CASSLGTDGQPQHF. The chain joins TRBV7-2 to TRBJ1-5, with a weak D call TRBD1 (6 bases). The CDR3 extends over 14 amino acids. V lost 1 base and J lost 6, with 10 bases in between. Germline V gene sequence: CDR1 SGHTA, CDR2 FQGNSA.

This clone occurred a few times. The rearrangement links TRBV7-9 to TRBJ2-7; TRBD2 matches at 9 bases. Losses at the gene ends were 5 bases for V and 0 bases for J; bases not matched to a gene: 5. This CDR3 has 15 amino acids. Germline CDR1 is SEHNR and CDR2 is FQNEAQ (reference sequence). CDR3 protein: CASSQPGLASYEQYF. Here the CDR3 DNA reads TGTGCCAGCAGCCAGCCGGGACTAGCCTCCTACGAGCAGTACTTC.

The chain carries TRBV29-1 and TRBJ1-1; D gene ambiguous. V lost 3 bases and J 8 bases, leaving 7 bases between the germline ends. Germline V CDR1 and CDR2: SQVTM, ANQGSEA. This CDR3 is 10 amino acids long. The CDR3: CSVEEREAFF. CDR3 bases: TGCAGCGTTGAGGAGCGAGAAGCTTTCTTT.

V and J are TRBV11-3 and TRBJ1-2; D unclear. V was trimmed by 5 bases and J by 4 bases, leaving 11 bases between them. The CDR3 consists of 13 residues. CDR1 SGHNT and CDR2 YENEEA come from the germline V gene. CDR3 protein: CASSQTVLYGYTF. CDR3 nucleotides: TGTGCCAGCAGCCAAACAGTCCTCTATGGCTACACCTTC.

The genes are TRBV6-6 and TRBJ1-1, with no clear D. This CDR3 contains 11 residues. Germline CDR1 and CDR2: MNHNY and SVGAGI (reference sequence). The V end was cut by 5 bases, the J end by 8 bases, with 9 bases between. CDR3 protein: CASSLRREAFF. CDR3 nucleotides: TGTGCCAGCAGTCTCAGGAGGGAAGCTTTCTTT.

The chain uses TRBV19 and TRBJ1-2, with D hard to call. V dropped 1 base and J dropped 1 base, with 10 bases sitting between them. The CDR3 runs 15 residues. Germline-derived CDR1 and CDR2 are LNHDA and SQIVND (reference sequence). The CDR3: CASSIAYTNNYGYTF. CDR3 nucleotides: TGTGCCAGTAGTATAGCGTACACTAATAACTATGGCTACACCTTC.

This clone showed up just once. The rearrangement joins TRBV10-3 to TRBJ2-3; 11 nucleotides match TRBD1. The CDR3 consists of 15 residues. Germline-derived CDR1 and CDR2 are ENHRY and SYGVKD. V trimming: 10 bases; J trimming: 5 bases; junction bases outside the gene matches: 11. CDR3 in amino acids: CATTGTGGWGDTQYF. The CDR3 coding sequence is TGTGCCACCACCGGGACAGGGGGATGGGGAGATACGCAGTATTTT.

The rearrangement links TRBV6-1 to TRBJ2-7, with D possibly matching TRBD2 (5 bases). Deletions cut 10 bases from V and 2 bases from J, with 18 bases between. The V gene's germline CDR1 is MNHNS and CDR2 SASEGT. The CDR3 totals 14 residues. The CDR3 reads CAITAGGSTYEQYF. As DNA, the CDR3 is TGTGCCATCACGGCTGGCGGGTCAACCTACGAGCAGTACTTC.

This chain connects TRBV11-2 to TRBJ1-4; 11 bases are shared with TRBD1. This CDR3 is built from 16 residues. V shed 1 base, J shed 8 bases, and the junction held 6 bases outside the gene matches. Per the germline V gene, CDR1 is SGHAT and CDR2 is FQNNGV. The CDR3: CASSLGMRDRGEKLFF. The CDR3 DNA reads as TGTGCCAGCAGCTTAGGAATGAGGGACAGGGGGGAAAAACTGTTTTTT.

V is TRBV6-4 and J is TRBJ1-2, with D maybe TRBD1 (5 bases). The CDR3 contains 17 residues. V was trimmed by 0 bases and J by 2 bases, leaving 16 bases between them. The germline gives CDR1 MRHNA, CDR2 SNTAGT. CDR3 coding DNA: TGTGCCAGCAGTGACTCAACCGCCGCAGGGTTGAACTATGGCTACACCTTC. It is translated as CASSDSTAAGLNYGYTF.

The chain carries TRBV6-5 and TRBJ1-2; TRBD1 is a possible D gene (6 bases). CDR3 length: 15 residues. Trimming stripped 7 bases from V and 5 bases from J, with 20 bases between. Germline V CDR1 and CDR2: MNHEY, SVGAGI. CDR3 DNA: TGTGCCAGCACCCCTTTTTTGGGGGCTGGATATGGCTACACCTTC. Protein: CASTPFLGAGYGYTF.

The chain recombines TRBV5-1 with TRBJ1-1, with D possibly matching TRBD1 (5 bases). CDR3 length: 15 residues. The germline V and J ends were trimmed by 4 bases and 0 bases, with 13 bases remaining between them. Germline assignment: CDR1 SGHRS and CDR2 YFSETQ. The CDR3 reads CASSPGGALNTEAFF. In DNA, the CDR3 is TGCGCCAGCAGCCCGGGGGGAGCTCTGAACACTGAAGCTTTCTTT.

In its sample, this clone was seen a few times. This chain connects TRBV28 to TRBJ2-7, with D possibly matching TRBD1 (6 bases). CDR1 and CDR2 (germline): MDHEN, SYDVKM. CDR3 size: 14 residues. The V gene lost 2 bases and the J gene lost 3 bases, with 11 bases spanning the gap. CDR3 region: CASSLRDNDYEQYF. The DNA of the CDR3 is TGTGCCAGCAGTTTACGGGACAACGACTACGAGCAGTACTTC.

CDR3: CASASGGETQYF. CDR3 in DNA: TGTGCCAGCGCTAGCGGGGGAGAGACCCAGTACTTC. The chain combines TRBV27 with TRBJ2-5; TRBD2 matches at 10 bases. Germline-derived CDR1 and CDR2 are MNHEY and SMNVEV (reference sequence). Trimming cost V 8 bases and J 4 bases; bases outside gene matches: 1. This CDR3 is built from 12 residues.

This clone was found a few times. The rearrangement uses TRBV4-1 and TRBJ2-7; 10 bases are shared with TRBD1. Trimming removed 3 bases from V and 5 bases from J; junction bases left unmatched: 10. The CDR3 sequence is 16 residues long. Germline lookup yields CDR1 MGHRA and CDR2 YSYEKL. The CDR3 loop is CASSQLPGQGVHEQYF. In DNA form, the CDR3 reads TGCGCCAGCAGCCAGTTACCTGGACAGGGGGTGCACGAGCAGTACTTC.

CDR3 DNA sequence: TGCGCCAGCAGCTTGGCTAGCGGGAGGGGGGATGAGCAGTTCTTC. It encodes CASSLASGRGDEQFF. The rearrangement uses TRBV5-1 and TRBJ2-1; 12 nucleotides line up with TRBD2. The CDR3 loop spans 15 amino acids. Germline V CDR1 and CDR2: SGHRS, YFSETQ. With 0 bases clipped from V and 8 bases from J, the junction kept 3 bases outside the gene matches.

The rearrangement links TRBV27 to TRBJ2-7; maybe TRBD1 (7 bases). Between the trimmed V and J ends, which lost 8 bases and 6 bases, there was a span of 17 bases. The germline CDR1 and CDR2 sequences are MNHEY and SMNVEV (reference sequence). The length of the CDR3 is 13 residues. The CDR3: CASRPGGGVEQYF. The CDR3 nucleotides are TGTGCCAGCCGACCCGGAGGGGGCGTCGAGCAGTACTTC.

The rearrangement joins TRBV7-9 to TRBJ1-3; D is undetermined. The V and J ends lost 5 bases and 0 bases respectively, with 11 bases between them. The CDR3 extends over 15 amino acids. Per germline, CDR1 SEHNR and CDR2 FQNEAQ (reference sequence). CDR3 DNA sequence: TGTGCCAGCAGCCACGAACAAGACTCTGGAAACACCATATATTTT. The encoded protein is CASSHEQDSGNTIYF.

V is TRBV27 and J is TRBJ1-6; D unresolved. The V end lost 3 bases, the J end lost 5 bases, and 14 bases lay between the germline ends. The CDR3 sequence is 16 residues long. The germline V gene encodes CDR1 MNHEY and CDR2 SMNVEV (reference sequence). The CDR3 sequence: CASSFLYAGNNSPLHF. The CDR3 DNA is TGTGCCAGCAGTTTCCTGTATGCGGGGAATAATTCACCCCTCCACTTT.

The J gene is TRBJ1-6, the V gene TRBV15; 7 nucleotides line up with TRBD1. The CDR3 spans 14 residues. In germline, CDR1 is LNHNV, CDR2 YYDKDF (reference sequence). V dropped 8 bases and J dropped 8; count of bases not matched to a gene: 9. The DNA of the CDR3 is TGTGCCACCCAGGGGTACAGGGGAGATTCACCCCTCCACTTT. Translation: CATQGYRGDSPLHF. Together with reference TRBV15 and TRBJ1-6, the CDR3 gives the full variable domain: DAMVIQNPRYQVTQFGKPVTLSCSQTLNHNVMYWYQQKSSQAPKLLFHYYDKDFNNEADTPDNFQSRRPNTSFCFLDIRSPGLGDTAMYLCATQGYRGDSPLHFGNGTRLTVT.

The chain carries TRBV7-2 and TRBJ1-5; D gene unclear. This CDR3 contains 13 residues. V lost 3 bases, J lost 4 bases, and 7 bases lay in between. The germline CDR1 and CDR2 sequences are SGHTA and FQGNSA. For the CDR3, the DNA is TGTGCCAGCAGCTTCGCCAGAAATCAGCCCCAGCATTTT. It yields the protein CASSFARNQPQHF.

This sequence joins TRBV11-3 and TRBJ2-7, with 9 bases aligning to TRBD1. CDR1 is SGHNT and CDR2 is YENEEA in the germline V gene. The CDR3 length is 14 residues. V lost 5 bases and J lost 5; bases outside the gene matches: 7. The CDR3 spells CASSPRTGEHEQYF. The DNA of the CDR3 is TGTGCCAGCAGCCCAAGGACAGGGGAGCACGAGCAGTACTTC. The variable domain in full, completed from reference TRBV11-3 and TRBJ2-7, reads EAGVVQSPRYKIIEKKQPVAFWCNPISGHNTLYWYLQNLGQGPELLIRYENEEAVDDSQLPKDRFSAERLKGVDSTLKIQPAELGDSAVYLCASSPRTGEHEQYFGPGTRLTVT.